This entry concerns a single T cell receptor (beta chain). The sample belongs to a study of blood T cell repertoires in COVID-19. Clones were sequenced by immunoSEQ multiplex PCR, and TCRdb holds only the in-frame ones, with some missing. Here the sample spans some 490,000 clones, 70% to 90% being singletons. The germline gives CDR1 MDHEN, CDR2 SYDVKM. Trimming took off 5 bases at V and 4 bases at J, with 15 bases between the two ends. This CDR3 comprises 15 residues. The source is a woman in her sixties who had recovered from COVID-19. The chain couples TRBV28 to TRBJ2-1; D is possibly TRBD1 (6 bases). Sequencing was done on a sample of PBMCs or T cells enriched from blood (not recorded which). The CDR3 is CASSHGTPKYNEQFF. CDR3 coding DNA: TGTGCCAGCAGTCACGGGACACCAAAATACAATGAGCAGTTCTTC.